Presented here are 19 T cell receptor beta chains from one specimen sequenced in a study of T cell responses to AZD1222 COVID-19 vaccine. This table comes from immunoSEQ multiplex PCR, and its TCRdb copy is limited to in-frame clones, with some not included. The table shows some 140,000 clones, with about 91% occurring only once. The sample in question was peripheral blood, obtained 28 days after the second AZD1222 dose. Receptor source: an adult who received the AZD1222 COVID-19 vaccine.

The rearrangement joins TRBV27 to TRBJ1-2; D remains unclear. The CDR3 sequence is 12 residues long. Germline V gene data show CDR1 as MNHEY and CDR2 as SMNVEV (reference sequence). With 6 bases removed from V and 2 bases from J, the gap between germline ends came to 7 bases. The CDR3 protein is CASREENYGYTF. CDR3 sequence (DNA): TGTGCCAGCAGGGAAGAAAACTATGGCTACACCTTC.

V gene TRBV7-9 combines with J gene TRBJ1-1; 9 nucleotides agree with TRBD1. V gave up 4 bases and J gave up 6 bases; unmatched junction bases: 12. The germline CDR1 and CDR2 sequences are SEHNR and FQNEAQ (reference sequence). This CDR3 spans 16 amino acids. The CDR3 sequence is CASSSIPGQGWAEAFF. In DNA, the CDR3 is TGTGCCAGCAGCTCGATTCCGGGACAGGGCTGGGCTGAAGCTTTCTTT.

This clone appeared a single time. The chain recombines TRBV18 with TRBJ1-4; the D gene is possibly TRBD1 (5 bases). Germline assignment: CDR1 KGHSH and CDR2 LQKENI. There are 14 residues in the CDR3. V lost 4 bases, J lost 1 base, and 7 bases lay in between. The CDR3 region is CASSQGLTNEKLFF. DNA for the CDR3: TGTGCCAGCTCACAGGGGCTAACTAATGAAAAACTGTTTTTT.

This chain links TRBV24-1 with TRBJ1-5; 9 positions agree with TRBD1. Germline V gene sequence: CDR1 KGHDR, CDR2 SFDVKD. Trimming cost V 4 bases and J 2 bases; bases outside gene matches: 8. The CDR3 is 17 amino acids. The CDR3 nucleotides are TGTGCCACCAGTGAAAGGGACAGGGAGGGTGGCAATCAGCCCCAGCATTTT. It codes for CATSERDREGGNQPQHF.

This clone was recorded once. This sequence joins TRBV4-1 and TRBJ2-1; D call uncertain. Trimming stripped 4 bases from V and 6 bases from J, with 16 bases between. This CDR3 is 15 amino acids long. CDR1 is MGHRA, CDR2 YSYEKL, per germline. The CDR3 bases are TGCGCCAGCAGCCGGCAGGACGTGAGCCTCAATGAGCAGTTCTTC. Amino acid sequence: CASSRQDVSLNEQFF.

Worth noting for this clone: Other DNA sequences in the same sample also yield this CDR3. The chain is built from TRBV9 and TRBJ1-5; D is perhaps TRBD1 (6 bases). Germline values: CDR1 SGDLS, CDR2 YYNGEE. Trimming pared 0 bases from V and 1 base from J, leaving 11 bases between. The length of the CDR3 is 16 residues. The CDR3 loop reads CASSVGGGGSNQPQHF. For the CDR3, the DNA is TGTGCCAGCAGCGTAGGAGGGGGGGGGAGCAATCAGCCCCAGCATTTT.

This clone was seen just once. The chain couples TRBV18 to TRBJ2-7, with D maybe TRBD1 (6 bases). Looked up from germline, CDR1 is KGHSH and CDR2 is LQKENI. The CDR3 loop spans 14 amino acids. The V end lost 3 bases, the J end lost 7 bases, and 16 bases lay between the germline ends. The CDR3 reads CASSPGQGFGEQYF. The DNA for the CDR3 is TGTGCCAGCTCACCCGGGCAGGGGTTCGGGGAGCAGTACTTC.

The chain carries TRBV18 and TRBJ2-3; TRBD2 agrees at 10 bases. Trimming at V came to 6 bases and at J to 4 bases, leaving 1 base not matched to a gene. CDR3 size: 13 residues. Germline V CDR1 and CDR2: KGHSH, LQKENI. The CDR3: CASSGTSADTQYF. Written as DNA, the CDR3 is TGTGCCAGCTCCGGGACTAGCGCAGATACGCAGTATTTT.

V usage is TRBV2 and J usage is TRBJ1-1, with 9 bases aligning to TRBD1. This CDR3 region has 13 residues. The V gene's germline CDR1 is SNHLY and CDR2 FYNNEI. Unmatched junction bases numbered 4, after V lost 6 bases and J lost 5 bases. CDR3 in amino acids: CASSGTGRTEAFF. CDR3 in DNA: TGTGCCAGCAGCGGGACAGGGAGAACTGAAGCTTTCTTT.

J is TRBJ1-2 and V is TRBV30, with D perhaps TRBD1 (6 bases). Trimming removed 0 bases from V and 4 bases from J, with 6 bases in between. CDR1 GTSNPN and CDR2 SVGIG come from the germline V gene (reference sequence). CDR3 length equals 12 residues. CDR3 sequence reads: CAWSVGAYGYTF. CDR3 nucleotides: TGTGCCTGGAGTGTGGGGGCCTATGGCTACACCTTC.

V gene TRBV11-3 combines with J gene TRBJ2-7; D might be TRBD2 (5 bases). Trimming left V 6 bases short and J 1 base short, with 16 bases between. CDR3 size: 15 residues. Germline V gene lookup returns CDR1 SGHNT and CDR2 YENEEA. CDR3 in DNA: TGTGCCAGCAGTGGTGGGCCGGGAAGGTCCTACGAGCAGTACGTC. Encoded protein: CASSGGPGRSYEQYV.

The chain combines TRBV9 with TRBJ1-5; no definite D call. The CDR3 loop spans 15 amino acids. With 0 bases removed from V and 3 bases from J, the gap between germline ends came to 10 bases. Per the germline V gene, CDR1 is SGDLS and CDR2 is YYNGEE. CDR3 bases: TGTGCCAGCAGCGTAGGAGGCCGGGTCAATCAGCCCCAGCATTTT. It translates to CASSVGGRVNQPQHF.

V gene TRBV30 combines with J gene TRBJ1-1; D possibly corresponds to TRBD1 (6 bases). The CDR3 has 11 amino acids. Trimming took 3 bases from V and 5 from J, leaving 7 bases between them. The germline V gene has CDR1 GTSNPN and CDR2 SVGIG (reference sequence). The CDR3 here is CAWRGGTEAFF. For the CDR3, the DNA is TGTGCCTGGAGAGGGGGGACTGAAGCTTTCTTT.

This clone was seen once. The V call is TRBV5-1, the J call TRBJ1-1, with unresolved D. CDR1 and CDR2 (germline): SGHRS, YFSETQ. The CDR3 consists of 13 residues. V lost 8 bases and J 0 bases, leaving 11 bases between the germline ends. This CDR3 is CASSDGLNTEAFF. Here the CDR3 DNA reads TGCGCCAGTTCTGACGGCCTGAACACTGAAGCTTTCTTT.

The chain is built from TRBV25-1 and TRBJ1-4; D is unresolved. This CDR3 is 15 amino acids long. Germline V gene sequence: CDR1 MGHDK, CDR2 SYGVNS. Trimming stripped 3 bases from V and 4 bases from J, with 12 bases between. This CDR3 reads CASSETLTGNEKLFF. CDR3 sequence (DNA): TGTGCCAGCAGTGAGACACTCACGGGTAATGAAAAACTGTTTTTT.

The chain employs TRBV5-1 and TRBJ1-4; 9 nucleotides agree with TRBD1. The CDR3 length is 15 residues. Germline loops: CDR1 SGHRS, CDR2 YFSETQ. The V and J ends lost 3 bases and 0 bases, in that order; junction bases with no gene match: 0. The chain's CDR3 is CASSWTGATNEKLFF. As DNA, the CDR3 is TGCGCCAGCAGCTGGACAGGGGCAACTAATGAAAAACTGTTTTTT.

V is TRBV6-5 and J is TRBJ2-3; D uncertain. CDR3 length: 11 amino acids. Trimming removed 5 bases at V and 4 bases at J, with 4 bases between. In germline, CDR1 is MNHEY, CDR2 SVGAGI. CDR3 nucleotides: TGTGCCAGCAGTAGCGCAGATACGCAGTATTTT. This encodes CASSSADTQYF.

The V gene is TRBV6-6, the J gene TRBJ1-1, with a tentative D call TRBD1 (5 bases). Germline CDR1 and CDR2: MNHNY and SVGAGI (reference sequence). CDR3 length: 16 residues. V was shortened by 7 bases and J by 2 bases, with 20 bases between the two germline ends. Here the CDR3 DNA reads TGTGCCAGCACCCCAATCCCATGGGGGGTCAACACTGAAGCTTTCTTT. This gives the protein CASTPIPWGVNTEAFF.

The chain carries TRBV4-1 and TRBJ1-2; the D is unclear. V shed 1 base and J shed 1 base, with 4 bases lying between them. The CDR3 sequence is 13 residues long. Germline CDR1 MGHRA, CDR2 YSYEKL. The CDR3 region has the DNA TGCGCCAGCAGCCAAGTCGGTAACTATGGCTACACCTTC. Its translation is CASSQVGNYGYTF.